Listed here are 21 T cell receptor beta chains from one sample, sequenced in a study of control samples from healthy donors and cancer patients. Sequenced by immunoSEQ multiplex PCR; TCRdb stores in-frame clones only, minus some. Seen here are 390,000 or so clones, roughly 90% observed once, and the top ten hold 5% to 7%. The sample was PBMCs. The origin of the receptors is a man aged 35 to 55 with head and neck cancer.

The chain employs TRBV6-4 and TRBJ1-5; 7 nucleotides match TRBD1. From germline, CDR1 is MRHNA and CDR2 SNTAGT. The CDR3 has 13 residues. The V and J ends lost 4 bases and 7 bases, in that order; junction bases with no gene match: 4. CDR3 sequence: CASSVDRDQPQHF. In DNA form, the CDR3 reads TGTGCCAGCAGTGTCGACAGGGACCAGCCCCAGCATTTT.

The chain has TRBV3-1 (or the pseudogene TRBV3-2) and TRBJ1-5; D may be TRBD1 (5 bases). Per the germline V gene, CDR1 is LGHDT and CDR2 is YNNKEL (reference sequence). V was clipped by 3 bases and J by 10 bases, with 16 bases between them. The CDR3 consists of 14 residues. CDR3 nucleotide sequence: TGTGCCAGCAGCCACGTATCCAGAGGGGAACCCCAGCATTTT. As protein: CASSHVSRGEPQHF.

The J gene is TRBJ1-6, the V gene TRBV6-6, with D tentatively TRBD1 (6 bases). V gave up 0 bases and J gave up 8 bases, with 8 bases separating them. The CDR3 is 14 residues long. The germline V gene encodes CDR1 MNHNY and CDR2 SVGAGI (reference sequence). DNA of the CDR3: TGTGCCAGCAGTTACTCGGAGGGGGATTCACCCCTCCACTTT. The encoded protein is CASSYSEGDSPLHF.

The chain employs TRBV6-5 and TRBJ2-1, with D possibly being TRBD2 (6 bases). The V gene's germline CDR1 is MNHEY and CDR2 SVGAGI. The CDR3 sequence is 14 residues long. V lost 2 bases to trimming and J lost 5 bases, with 10 bases between them. The CDR3 protein is CASSYRRGDNEQFF. CDR3 bases: TGTGCCAGCAGTTACAGGCGGGGCGACAATGAGCAGTTCTTC.

This clone came up once. This chain uses TRBV20-1 with TRBJ2-7; D is perhaps TRBD1 (5 bases). The CDR3 has 11 residues. Trimming removed 3 bases at V and 5 bases at J, with 8 bases between. CDR1 and CDR2 (germline): DFQATT, SNEGSKA (reference sequence). The CDR3 sequence: CSASPDNEQYF. In nucleotides, the CDR3 is TGCAGTGCTAGTCCGGACAACGAGCAGTACTTC.

Remarks on this clone: Other DNA sequences in this specimen translate into the identical CDR3. V and J are TRBV28 and TRBJ1-2, with D hard to call. CDR1 and CDR2 (germline): MDHEN, SYDVKM. The length of the CDR3 is 11 residues. V shed 6 bases and J shed 1 base, with 3 bases lying between them. CDR3 nucleotide sequence: TGTGCCAGCAGAGTTAACTATGGCTACACCTTC. Amino acids: CASRVNYGYTF.

This clone was picked up one time. The V and J genes are TRBV24-1 and TRBJ1-2; TRBD1 is a possible D gene (5 bases). With 5 bases removed from V and 4 bases from J, the gap between germline ends came to 19 bases. CDR1 is KGHDR, CDR2 SFDVKD, per germline. CDR3 length: 16 amino acids. CDR3 sequence reads: CATSGRRDPGAYGYTF. In DNA, the CDR3 is TGTGCCACCAGTGGTCGCCGGGACCCCGGGGCCTATGGCTACACCTTC.

The chain employs TRBV27 and TRBJ2-7; perhaps TRBD2 as D (5 bases). Trimming stripped 4 bases from V and 5 bases from J, with 6 bases between. CDR1 is MNHEY, CDR2 SMNVEV, per germline (reference sequence). There are 11 residues in the CDR3. DNA of the CDR3: TGTGCCAGCAGTTCGGGAAACGAGCAGTACTTC. Its translation: CASSSGNEQYF.

The rearrangement joins TRBV14 to TRBJ2-3, with a weak D call TRBD2 (5 bases). This CDR3 is built from 14 residues. Trimming shortened V by 5 bases and J by 2 bases, and 11 bases separated the two germline ends. Germline lookup yields CDR1 SGHDN and CDR2 FVKESK. The CDR3 loop is CASSEQRHTDTQYF. DNA of the CDR3: TGTGCCAGCAGCGAACAGCGGCACACAGATACGCAGTATTTT.

The rearrangement uses TRBV19 and TRBJ1-5; tentatively, D is TRBD1 (5 bases). Trimming took 3 bases from V and 2 from J, leaving 20 bases between them. Per germline, CDR1 LNHDA and CDR2 SQIVND (reference sequence). The CDR3 has 18 amino acids. CDR3 loop: CASSIRQGSQAGNQPQHF. The CDR3 bases are TGTGCCAGTAGTATTCGGCAGGGATCCCAAGCAGGCAATCAGCCCCAGCATTTT.

This clone was picked up one time. Germline and junction disagree at one end, which may indicate a read error. The CDR3 loop is CASSEGQGYSYEQYF. The CDR3 DNA sequence: TGTGCCAGCAGCGAAGGGCAGGGATATTCCTACGAGCAGTACTTC. J is TRBJ2-7 and V is TRBV6-1, with TRBD1 as a possible D gene (5 bases). The CDR3 is made up of 15 amino acids. Germline V CDR1 and CDR2: MNHNS, SASEGT.

The chain has TRBV28 and TRBJ1-5; D is possibly TRBD1 (5 bases). The V gene's germline CDR1 is MDHEN and CDR2 SYDVKM. V was cut by 7 bases and J by 5 bases, with 12 bases left in between. This CDR3 comprises 13 residues. CDR3 protein: CASKPGADQPQHF. In DNA form, the CDR3 reads TGTGCCAGCAAGCCCGGGGCGGATCAGCCCCAGCATTTT.

This chain joins TRBV7-2 and TRBJ2-7; no clear D gene. This CDR3 is built from 12 residues. Trimming took off 2 bases at V and 8 bases at J, with 10 bases between the two ends. Germline assignment: CDR1 SGHTA and CDR2 FQGNSA. CDR3 loop: CASSLTASQQYF. In DNA form, the CDR3 reads TGTGCCAGCAGCTTAACCGCCTCACAGCAGTACTTC.

The V gene is TRBV5-6, the J gene TRBJ1-4; weak D call: TRBD1 (6 bases). CDR3 length: 16 amino acids. Germline CDR1 reads SGHDT; CDR2 reads YYEEEE. V lost 3 bases and J 0 bases, leaving 12 bases between the germline ends. The CDR3 protein is CASSSWGAATNEKLFF. The CDR3 DNA reads as TGTGCCAGCAGCTCTTGGGGGGCCGCAACTAATGAAAAACTGTTTTTT.

The J gene is TRBJ2-1, the V gene TRBV27; the match to TRBD2 covers 11 bases. The CDR3 is made up of 18 amino acids. With V trimmed by 4 bases and J by 0 bases, 8 bases remained unmatched. Looked up from germline, CDR1 is MNHEY and CDR2 is SMNVEV (reference sequence). CDR3 bases: TGTGCCAGCAGTTCACTAGCGGGAGTAGGAAGCTCCTACAATGAGCAGTTCTTC. Encoded protein: CASSSLAGVGSSYNEQFF.

The chain uses TRBV2 and TRBJ1-3; no clear D. Germline assignment: CDR1 SNHLY and CDR2 FYNNEI. V lost 5 bases and J 0 bases, leaving 11 bases between the germline ends. The CDR3 spans 15 residues. DNA of the CDR3: TGTGCCAGCAGTCTGGACGGTTACTCTGGAAACACCATATATTTT. Translation gives CASSLDGYSGNTIYF.

Regarding this clone: The same CDR3 arises from other DNA sequences in this sample as well. This chain links TRBV10-1 with TRBJ1-1; D call uncertain. Trimming left V 0 bases short and J 3 bases short, with 8 bases between. CDR1 is WNHNN, CDR2 SYGVQD, per germline (reference sequence). CDR3 length: 14 amino acids. CDR3 amino acids: CASSESGRDTEAFF. CDR3 DNA: TGCGCCAGCAGTGAGTCAGGGAGGGACACTGAAGCTTTCTTT.

V usage is TRBV3-1 (or the pseudogene TRBV3-2) and J usage is TRBJ2-4; TRBD2 aligns across 12 bases. Per the germline V gene, CDR1 is LGHDT and CDR2 is YNNKEL (reference sequence). V was clipped by 4 bases and J by 7 bases; unmatched bases: 5. The CDR3 loop spans 15 amino acids. The chain's CDR3 is CASSPPGTSGNIQYF. The CDR3, as DNA: TGTGCCAGCAGCCCACCCGGGACTAGCGGGAACATTCAGTACTTC.

This clone was counted a single time. The chain joins TRBV10-3 to TRBJ2-5; no clear D gene. The germline V gene has CDR1 ENHRY and CDR2 SYGVKD. V shed 6 bases and J shed 2 bases, with 16 bases lying between them. The CDR3 runs to 15 residues. CDR3 coding DNA: TGTGCCATCAGGATGGGCAGTAGCTGGCAAGAGACCCAGTACTTC. Its translation: CAIRMGSSWQETQYF.

The gene calls are TRBV5-1 and TRBJ2-3, with 10 bases that match TRBD2. The CDR3 extends over 18 amino acids. The ends lost 1 base at V and 0 bases at J; junction bases unmatched: 8. The V gene's germline CDR1 is SGHRS and CDR2 YFSETQ. The CDR3 region is CASSLWAGTSDSTDTQYF. In DNA form, the CDR3 reads TGCGCCAGCAGCTTGTGGGCCGGGACTAGCGATAGCACAGATACGCAGTATTTT. The whole variable domain, remainder taken from reference TRBV5-1 and TRBJ2-3, is KAGVTQTPRYLIKTRGQQVTLSCSPISGHRSVSWYQQTPGQGLQFLFEYFSETQRNKGNFPGRFSGRQFSNSRSEMNVSTLELGDSALYLCASSLWAGTSDSTDTQYFGPGTRLTVL.

This rearrangement joins TRBV7-2 to TRBJ2-1; perhaps D is TRBD1 or TRBD2 (5 bases each). Germline lookup yields CDR1 SGHTA and CDR2 FQGNSA. V shed 1 base and J shed 11 bases, with 21 bases lying between them. This CDR3 is 16 amino acids long. CDR3 loop: CASSLGGNSEGGKQFF. CDR3 bases: TGTGCCAGCAGCTTAGGGGGGAACTCCGAGGGTGGGAAGCAGTTCTTC.